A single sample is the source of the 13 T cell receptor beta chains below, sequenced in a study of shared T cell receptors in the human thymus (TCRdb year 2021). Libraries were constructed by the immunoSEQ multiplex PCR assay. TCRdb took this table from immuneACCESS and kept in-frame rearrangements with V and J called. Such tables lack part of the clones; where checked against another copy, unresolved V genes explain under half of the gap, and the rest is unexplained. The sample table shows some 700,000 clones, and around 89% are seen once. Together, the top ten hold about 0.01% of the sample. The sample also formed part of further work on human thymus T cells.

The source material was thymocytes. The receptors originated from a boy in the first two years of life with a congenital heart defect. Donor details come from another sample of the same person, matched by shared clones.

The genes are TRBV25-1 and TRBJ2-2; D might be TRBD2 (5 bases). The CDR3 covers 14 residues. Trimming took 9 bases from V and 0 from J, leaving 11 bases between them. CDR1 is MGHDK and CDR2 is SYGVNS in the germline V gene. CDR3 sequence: CASGGQANTGELFF. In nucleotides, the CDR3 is TGTGCCAGTGGCGGGCAAGCGAACACCGGGGAGCTGTTTTTT.

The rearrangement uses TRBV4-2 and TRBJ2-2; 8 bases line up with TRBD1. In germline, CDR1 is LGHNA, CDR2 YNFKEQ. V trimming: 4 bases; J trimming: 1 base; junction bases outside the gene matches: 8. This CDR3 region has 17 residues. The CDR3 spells CASSPLRTGQNTGELFF. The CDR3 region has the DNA TGTGCCAGCAGCCCTCTCCGGACAGGGCAGAACACCGGGGAGCTGTTTTTT.

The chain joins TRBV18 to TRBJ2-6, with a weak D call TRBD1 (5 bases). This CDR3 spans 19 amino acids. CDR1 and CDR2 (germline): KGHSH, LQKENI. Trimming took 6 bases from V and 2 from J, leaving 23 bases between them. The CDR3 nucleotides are TGTGCCAGCTCTAAACTCAGACGAGACAGAACGGCTGGGGCCAACGTCCTGACTTTC. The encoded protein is CASSKLRRDRTAGANVLTF. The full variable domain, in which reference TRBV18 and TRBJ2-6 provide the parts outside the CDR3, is NAGVMQNPRHLVRRRGQEARLRCSPMKGHSHVYWYRQLPEEGLKFMVYLQKENIIDESGMPKERFSAEFPKEGPSILRIQQVVRGDSAAYFCASSKLRRDRTAGANVLTFGAGSRLTVL.

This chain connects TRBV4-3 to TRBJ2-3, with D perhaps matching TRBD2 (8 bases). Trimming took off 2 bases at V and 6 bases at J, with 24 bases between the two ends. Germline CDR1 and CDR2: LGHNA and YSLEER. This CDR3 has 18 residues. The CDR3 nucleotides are TGCGCCAGCAGCCAACGAGGACTAGCAGGCGAACAGGGGGATACGCAGTATTTT. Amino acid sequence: CASSQRGLAGEQGDTQYF.

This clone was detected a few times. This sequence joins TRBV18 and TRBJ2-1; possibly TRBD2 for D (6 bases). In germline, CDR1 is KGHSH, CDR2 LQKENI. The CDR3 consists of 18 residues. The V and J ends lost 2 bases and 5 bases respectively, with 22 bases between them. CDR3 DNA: TGTGCCAGCTCACCAGGGCCCCCCTATGGAGGGCTCCACAATGAGCAGTTCTTC. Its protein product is CASSPGPPYGGLHNEQFF.

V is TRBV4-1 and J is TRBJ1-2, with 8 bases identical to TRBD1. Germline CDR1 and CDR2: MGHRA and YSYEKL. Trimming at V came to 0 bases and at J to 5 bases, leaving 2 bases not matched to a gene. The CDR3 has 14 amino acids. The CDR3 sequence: CASSQDGTGYGYTF. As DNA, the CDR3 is TGCGCCAGCAGCCAAGATGGGACAGGTTATGGCTACACCTTC.

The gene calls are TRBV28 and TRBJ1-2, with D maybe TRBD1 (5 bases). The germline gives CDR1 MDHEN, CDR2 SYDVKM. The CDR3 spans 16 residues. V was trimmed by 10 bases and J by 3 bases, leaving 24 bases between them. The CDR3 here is CATSMAGLTDHYGYTF. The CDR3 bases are TGTGCCACCTCGATGGCAGGGTTAACAGATCACTATGGCTACACCTTC.

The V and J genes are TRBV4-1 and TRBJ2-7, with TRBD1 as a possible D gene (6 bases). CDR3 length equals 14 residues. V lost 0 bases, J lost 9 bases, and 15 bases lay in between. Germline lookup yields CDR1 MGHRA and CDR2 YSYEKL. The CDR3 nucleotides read TGCGCCAGCAGCCAAGAATTGTGGGGGCTGGGGCAGTACTTC. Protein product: CASSQELWGLGQYF.

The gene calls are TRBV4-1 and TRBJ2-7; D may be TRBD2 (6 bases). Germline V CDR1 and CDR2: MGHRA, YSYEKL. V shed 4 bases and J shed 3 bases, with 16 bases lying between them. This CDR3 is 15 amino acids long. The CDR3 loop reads CASSPSFGSGYEQYF. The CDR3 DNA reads TGCGCCAGCAGCCCGTCTTTCGGGAGTGGCTACGAGCAGTACTTC.

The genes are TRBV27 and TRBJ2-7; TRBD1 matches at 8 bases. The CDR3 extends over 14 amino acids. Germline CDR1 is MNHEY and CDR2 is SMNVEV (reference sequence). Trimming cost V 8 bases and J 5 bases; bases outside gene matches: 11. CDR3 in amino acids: CASSDRVSPDEQYF. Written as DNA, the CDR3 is TGTGCCAGCTCGGACAGGGTCTCACCCGACGAGCAGTACTTC.

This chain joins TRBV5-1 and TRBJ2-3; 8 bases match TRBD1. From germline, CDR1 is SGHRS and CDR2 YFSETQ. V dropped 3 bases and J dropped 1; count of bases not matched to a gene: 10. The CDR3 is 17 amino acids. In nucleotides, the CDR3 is TGCGCCAGCAGCTATGCTCCAAAACAGGGGGGCACAGATACGCAGTATTTT. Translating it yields CASSYAPKQGGTDTQYF.

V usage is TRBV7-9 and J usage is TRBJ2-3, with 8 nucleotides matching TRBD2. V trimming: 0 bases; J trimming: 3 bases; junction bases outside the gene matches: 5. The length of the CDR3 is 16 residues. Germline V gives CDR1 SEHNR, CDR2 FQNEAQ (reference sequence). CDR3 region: CASSLAPAGVTDTQYF. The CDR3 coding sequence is TGTGCCAGCAGCTTAGCGCCAGCGGGAGTAACAGATACGCAGTATTTT.

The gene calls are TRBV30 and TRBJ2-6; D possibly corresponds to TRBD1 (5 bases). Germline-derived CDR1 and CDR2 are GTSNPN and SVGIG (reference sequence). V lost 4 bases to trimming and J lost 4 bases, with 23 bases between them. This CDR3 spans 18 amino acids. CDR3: CAWTFPPGILKGANVLTF. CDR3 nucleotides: TGTGCCTGGACTTTCCCCCCAGGGATCCTCAAGGGGGCCAACGTCCTGACTTTC.